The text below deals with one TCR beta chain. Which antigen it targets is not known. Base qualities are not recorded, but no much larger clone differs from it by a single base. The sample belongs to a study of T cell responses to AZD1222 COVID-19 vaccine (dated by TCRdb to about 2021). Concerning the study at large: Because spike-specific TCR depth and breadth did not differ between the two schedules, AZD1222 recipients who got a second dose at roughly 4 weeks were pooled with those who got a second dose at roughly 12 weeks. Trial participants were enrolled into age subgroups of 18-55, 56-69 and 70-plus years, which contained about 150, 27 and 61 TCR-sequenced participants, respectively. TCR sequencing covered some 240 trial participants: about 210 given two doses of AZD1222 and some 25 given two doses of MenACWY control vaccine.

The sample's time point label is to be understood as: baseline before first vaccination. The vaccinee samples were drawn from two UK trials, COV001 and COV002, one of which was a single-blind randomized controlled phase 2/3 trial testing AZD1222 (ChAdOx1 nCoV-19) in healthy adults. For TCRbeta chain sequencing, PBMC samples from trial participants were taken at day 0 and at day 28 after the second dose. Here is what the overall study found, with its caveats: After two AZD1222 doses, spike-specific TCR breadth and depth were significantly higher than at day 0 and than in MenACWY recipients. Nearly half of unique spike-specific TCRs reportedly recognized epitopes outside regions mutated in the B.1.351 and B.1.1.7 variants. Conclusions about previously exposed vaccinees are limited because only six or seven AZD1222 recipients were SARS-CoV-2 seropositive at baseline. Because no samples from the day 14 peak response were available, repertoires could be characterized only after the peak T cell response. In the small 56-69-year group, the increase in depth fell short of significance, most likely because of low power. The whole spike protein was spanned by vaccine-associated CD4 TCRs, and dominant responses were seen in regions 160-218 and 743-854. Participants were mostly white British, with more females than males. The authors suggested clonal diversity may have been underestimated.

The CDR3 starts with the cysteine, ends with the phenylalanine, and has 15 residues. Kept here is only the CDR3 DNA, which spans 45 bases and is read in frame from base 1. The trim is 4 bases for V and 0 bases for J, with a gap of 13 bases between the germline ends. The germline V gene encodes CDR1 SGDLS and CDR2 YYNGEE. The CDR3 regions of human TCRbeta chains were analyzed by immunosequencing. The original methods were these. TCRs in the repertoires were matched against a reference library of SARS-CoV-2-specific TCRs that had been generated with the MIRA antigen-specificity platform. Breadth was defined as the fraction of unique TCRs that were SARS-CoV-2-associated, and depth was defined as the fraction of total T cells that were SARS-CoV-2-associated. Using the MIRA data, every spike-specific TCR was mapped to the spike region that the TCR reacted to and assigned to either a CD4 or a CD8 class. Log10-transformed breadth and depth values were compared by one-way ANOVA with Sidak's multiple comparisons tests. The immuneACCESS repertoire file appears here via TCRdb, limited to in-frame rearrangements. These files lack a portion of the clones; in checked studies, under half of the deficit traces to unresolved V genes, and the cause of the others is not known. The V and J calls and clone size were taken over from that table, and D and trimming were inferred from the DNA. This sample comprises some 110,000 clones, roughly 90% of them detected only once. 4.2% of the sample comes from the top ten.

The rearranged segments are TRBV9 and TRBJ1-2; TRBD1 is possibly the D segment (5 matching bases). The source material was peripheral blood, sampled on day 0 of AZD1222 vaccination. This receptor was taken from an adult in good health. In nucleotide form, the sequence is TGTGCCAGCAGCCCGAGTGCAGGGACTAACTATGGCTACACCTTC. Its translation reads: CASSPSAGTNYGYTF.